The present T cell receptor beta chain was sequenced within a study of CXCR3-negative and CXCR3-positive naive CD8 T cells. The CDR3 runs 17 residues. From germline, CDR1 is SGDLS and CDR2 YYNGEE. The libraries of TRB cDNA were constructed through 5' RACE using UMI labels. After re-calling the 5' RACE reads, TCRdb lists one entry per CDR3 protein, DNA absent. The sample table includes about 40,000 distinct CDR3 sequences. Input material: memory CD8+ T cells from blood. This chain joins TRBV9 and TRBJ2-2. The receptor comes from a human donor in good health. Some clones in this sample may be carry-over from other donors' samples. The CDR3 sequence is CASSVALSAGGTGELFF.